This record looks at one TCR beta chain sequence and its context. Its antigen is undetermined. The whole isolated RNA underwent reverse transcription, so sequencing captured expressed TCRB transcripts. Sequencing was performed with immunoSEQ multiplex PCR; in TCRdb, only in-frame clones are kept and a portion is missing. The sample includes around 150,000 clones, around 8% seen only once; the top ten take under 0.65%. This entry belongs to a study of beta chain features in type 1 diabetes. Background on the study: The examined sorted cells totaled around 100 million across samples. Study-level results: Shorter templates may be favored by PCR, equally so in patients and controls. The study found moderately but significantly shorter TCRB CDR3s in all four CD4+ subsets of Type 1 diabetes patients.

V lost 3 bases and J lost 10, with 16 bases in between. The germline CDR1 and CDR2 sequences are SGHDT and YYEEEE. The CDR3 consists of 13 residues. A CD45RO/CCR7/CD25/CD127/CD95/CD27 panel sorted naive, central memory, regulatory and stem cell-like memory CD4+ cells. Purity of each sorted population was above 95%. The origin of this receptor is a young woman with type 1 diabetes. The gene calls are TRBV5-6 and TRBJ2-5, with D perhaps TRBD1 (6 bases). The sequenced material came from central memory CD4+ T cells from blood. The CDR3 sequence: CASSYDRLGGQYF. The DNA for the CDR3 is TGTGCCAGCAGCTACGACAGATTAGGGGGCCAGTACTTC.